What follows describes a single T cell receptor beta chain. What antigen it recognizes has not been identified. The input lacks base qualities; no much larger clone sits a single base away. During the collection period, no immune events, such as infections, were documented for the healthy donors. Healthy-donor blood repertoires served as a training cohort to calibrate time-dependent variance in a beta-binomial model of T-cell clone differential abundance. The training cohort included approximately ten healthy donors, of whom 3 were female and 7 were male. The donors were between about 29 and 64 years old, with an average age of 43 years. Whole blood from each healthy donor was obtained from a commercial supplier and was collected at three time points approximately 15 days apart. For immunosequencing, genomic DNA was extracted from unsorted whole blood. The data are from a study of identifying expanded T cells in peripheral blood (dated by TCRdb to between 2018 and 2021). For context, the study as a whole: Technical replicates were generated by sequencing separate aliquots of the same genomic DNA pool, and four replicates were compared pairwise. Points the paper makes about the study in general: The authors expected biological variance in healthy repertoires might increase further over much longer intervals such as months to years. The binomial model flagged approximately 1.1 differentially abundant clones between technical replicates but 15 to 17 over around two weeks and roughly 19 over approximately 4 weeks. For all healthy donors, the variance in clone template counts between approximately two-week samples rose significantly as total template count increased. Across all healthy-donor time intervals, the beta-binomial model significantly cut both the number of clones called differentially abundant and the false-positive rate.

TCRbeta CDR3 regions were profiled by bias-controlled multiplex PCR amplification of genomic DNA with the immunoSEQ Assay. On the study's bioinformatics: To quantify the absolute abundance of each unique TCRbeta CDR3 region, the sequences were collapsed and filtered. Differential abundance was assessed using a binomial (Fisher-equivalent) model and a beta-binomial model in which time-dependent variance fitted from healthy donors was added. Clones with fewer than 5 combined templates were excluded, and clones with Benjamini-Hochberg FDR below 0.01 were called differentially abundant. Beta-binomial variance was modeled as a function of total template count across the two samples using the form v = (b*log(k)+a)^2. Not all clones reach the TCRdb copy of this immuneACCESS table, which keeps in-frame sequences only. Checked studies attribute under half of the gap to unresolved V genes and leave the rest unexplained. V, J and clone size are taken as reported in that table, and D and trimming were inferred from the DNA itself. For this sample there are 80,000 to 95,000 clones; around 89% appear just once. The ten top clones hold around 3.6% of the sample.

Measured from the cysteine to the phenylalanine, the CDR3 is 13 residues long. Just CDR3 DNA is preserved here, 39 bases in frame from base 1. Trimming removed 11 bases from V and 4 bases from J, leaving 15 bases between the germline ends. The germline V gene provides CDR1 MDHEN and CDR2 SYDVKM. The V and J genes are TRBV28 and TRBJ1-3, and TRBD1 may be the D gene, going by 6 matching bases. The specimen sequenced was blood. This TCR came from a person between 18 and 69 years old in good health. The CDR3 reads as follows: CAGYNRDGNTIYF. The nucleotide sequence is given as TGTGCCGGATACAACAGGGACGGAAACACCATATATTTT.